This T cell receptor (beta chain) was identified during a study of T cell responses to AZD1222 COVID-19 vaccine (dated by TCRdb to the early 2020s). Regarding the study in general: TCR sequencing was performed for about 240 trial participants, of whom around 210 were given two doses of AZD1222 and some 26 were given two doses of MenACWY control vaccine. Enrollment into the trials was organized by age into subgroups of 18-55, 56-69 and 70-plus years, and those subgroups contained roughly 150, 30 and 60 TCR-sequenced participants, respectively. Summary of the overall study and its limitations: Participants were mostly white British and included more females than males, and it was suggested by the authors that clonal diversity may have been underestimated. A significant rise in spike-specific TCR breadth and depth was observed after two AZD1222 doses relative to day 0 and relative to MenACWY recipients. Because no samples from the day 14 peak response were available, repertoires could be characterized only after the peak T cell response. Conclusions about previously exposed vaccinees were limited because only six AZD1222 recipients were SARS-CoV-2 seropositive at baseline. Reportedly, close to half of the unique spike-specific TCRs recognized epitopes lying outside the regions that are mutated in the B.1.351 and B.1.1.7 variants. The 56-69-year group was small, and its depth increase did not reach significance, likely because of low power. The vaccine-associated CD4 TCRs covered the entire spike protein, and the dominant responses fell in regions 160-218 and 743-854.

What this sample's time point label stands for: about 28 days (+/-7) after the second vaccine dose. AZD1222 recipients given second doses at about 4 weeks or at about 12 weeks were pooled, since spike-specific TCR depth and breadth were not found to differ between the two schedules. Samples from vaccinated people were obtained from the UK trials COV001 and COV002, which included a single-blind randomized controlled phase 2/3 trial of AZD1222 (ChAdOx1 nCoV-19) in healthy adults. For TCRbeta chain sequencing, PBMC samples were collected from trial participants at day 0 and at day 28 after the second dose. The CDR3 regions of human TCRbeta chains were subjected to immunosequencing. Turning to the authors' computational methods: Repertoire TCRs were checked for matches against a reference library of SARS-CoV-2-specific TCRs that had been generated using the MIRA antigen-specificity platform. Breadth meant the fraction of unique TCRs that were SARS-CoV-2-associated, whereas depth meant the fraction of total T cells that were SARS-CoV-2-associated. Using the MIRA data, every spike-specific TCR was mapped to the spike region that the TCR reacted to and assigned to either a CD4 or a CD8 class. Log10-transformed breadth and depth values were compared by one-way ANOVA with Sidak's multiple comparisons tests. TCRdb took this table from immuneACCESS and kept in-frame rearrangements with V and J called. Such tables lack part of the clones; where checked against another copy, unresolved V genes explain under half of the gap, and the rest is unexplained. The DNA was the basis for D and trimming; V, J and clone size are from that table. The sample data list tens of thousands of clones, and 88% of these were observed just once. In total, the top ten clones hold about 7% of the sample.

According to the germline V gene, CDR1 reads MDHEN and CDR2 reads SYDVKM. After removal of 2 bases from V and 0 bases from J, the junction retains 3 bases not matched to a gene. Spanning cysteine to phenylalanine, the CDR3 consists of 15 amino acids. Only the CDR3 DNA stays, 45 bases, in frame from base 1. A note on this clone: Its specific antigen is unknown. No per-base quality is available; no much larger clone lies one base away.

This receptor chain uses TRBV28 and TRBJ2-7, with 8 bases in between that match TRBD1. The starting material was peripheral blood, obtained 28 days after the second AZD1222 dose. The receptor comes from an adult who received the AZD1222 COVID-19 vaccine. This receptor has the CDR3 CASSLGTGRSYEQYF. DNA sequence: TGTGCCAGCAGTTTAGGGACAGGTCGCTCCTACGAGCAGTACTTC.